The clone carrying this T cell receptor (beta chain) was recorded a few times. What it binds is unknown. This specimen belongs to a study of beta chain features in type 1 diabetes. Notes on the study in general: Moderately but significantly shorter TCRB CDR3s were found in Type 1 diabetes patients in all four CD4+ subsets.

TCRB transcripts that were expressed got sequenced, as all of the isolated RNA had been reverse transcribed. Here immunoSEQ multiplex PCR was the method, and the copy in TCRdb shows in-frame clones only, minus some. The data show approximately 150,000 clones, approximately 13% seen once. V dropped 1 base and J dropped 4 bases, with 11 bases sitting between them. Per the germline V gene, CDR1 is ENHRY and CDR2 is SYGVKD. The CDR3 spans 15 residues. Material: central memory CD4+ T cells from blood. The V call is TRBV10-3, the J call TRBJ2-1; D is perhaps TRBD1 (6 bases). This TCR derives from a man aged 18 to 30 with type 1 diabetes. CDR3 region: CAISEYLRGYNEQFF. DNA for the CDR3: TGTGCCATCAGTGAGTACTTAAGGGGGTACAATGAGCAGTTCTTC.